This TCR beta chain was documented in a study of blood T cell repertoires in COVID-19. Germline V gene sequence: CDR1 KGHDR, CDR2 SFDVKD. The V and J ends lost 5 bases and 5 bases respectively, with 12 bases between them. The CDR3 totals 13 residues. The table came from immunoSEQ multiplex PCR; TCRdb's copy has only in-frame clones and leaves some out. Of 65,000 or so clones listed, roughly 70% are singletons. V usage is TRBV24-1 and J usage is TRBJ2-7, with a possible D match to TRBD2 (6 bases). The sequenced sample was PBMCs or T cells enriched from blood (not recorded which). The source is a woman aged 55-70 years who had been exposed to COVID-19. CDR3 amino acids: CATSGWGVNEQYF. The CDR3 bases are TGTGCCACCAGTGGGTGGGGGGTTAACGAGCAGTACTTC.